Shown below are 8 T cell receptor beta chains from a single sample sequenced in a study of T-cell memory formation after mild COVID-19. From the 5' RACE reads, TCRdb called clonotypes with MiXCR, one entry per CDR3 protein. The profile shows more than 300,000 distinct CDR3 sequences, 20% of them singletons. Sequenced sample: PBMCs or a T cell subset sorted from them (not recorded which). Source of these receptors: a man in his late teens or twenties who had mild COVID-19 (a few samples of this study predate the infection). Cell type and time point are not known.

DNA for the CDR3: TGTGCCAGCAGTCCTAGACAGGAGAATGAAAAACTGTTTTTT. Translating gives CASSPRQENEKLFF. This chain connects TRBV28 to TRBJ1-4; possible D gene TRBD1, 6 bases. The CDR3 loop spans 14 amino acids. V was cut by 5 bases and J by 5 bases, with 12 bases left in between. Germline loops: CDR1 MDHEN, CDR2 SYDVKM.

The table lists this clonotype with a few counts. This sequence joins TRBV6-2 or TRBV6-3 and TRBJ2-7; 10 nucleotides agree with TRBD2. V gave up 6 bases and J gave up 3 bases; unmatched junction bases: 2. Germline assignment: CDR1 MNHEY and CDR2 SVGEGT. CDR3 length equals 13 residues. The CDR3 reads CASSRTSGYEQYV. The CDR3, as DNA: TGTGCCAGCAGCCGGACTAGCGGCTACGAGCAGTACGTC.

This clonotype has a count of ten or more. The gene calls are TRBV5-4 and TRBJ2-1; 10 positions agree with TRBD2. This CDR3 spans 14 amino acids. The ends lost 5 bases at V and 7 bases at J; junction bases unmatched: 6. Germline CDR1 is SGHNT and CDR2 is YYREEE (reference sequence). In nucleotides, the CDR3 is TGTGCCAGCAGAGCGGGGGGGCGGGGGAATGAGCAGTTCTTC. It translates to CASRAGGRGNEQFF.

This chain links TRBV2 with TRBJ2-2; 11 bases match TRBD1. Germline CDR1 SNHLY, CDR2 FYNNEI. The CDR3 totals 15 residues. With 4 bases clipped from V and 4 bases from J, the junction kept 2 bases outside the gene matches. The CDR3 spells CASSGTGGLTGELFF. The CDR3 nucleotides read TGTGCCAGCAGTGGGACAGGGGGCCTCACCGGGGAGCTGTTTTTT.

This chain joins TRBV28 and TRBJ2-3; either TRBD1 or TRBD2 may fit D (5 bases each). V lost 7 bases, J lost 1 base, and 24 bases lay in between. Per the germline V gene, CDR1 is MDHEN and CDR2 is SYDVKM. This CDR3 region has 18 residues. This chain's CDR3 is CASIPDRGRMRRTDTQYF. In DNA form, the CDR3 reads TGTGCCAGCATCCCCGACCGGGGACGGATGCGTCGCACAGATACGCAGTATTTT. Full variable domain (remainder filled in from reference TRBV28 and TRBJ2-3): DVKVTQSSRYLVKRTGEKVFLECVQDMDHENMFWYRQDPGLGLRLIYFSYDVKMKEKGDIPEGYSVSREKKERFSLILESASTNQTSMYLCASIPDRGRMRRTDTQYFGPGTRLTVL.

This clonotype was seen a few times. V usage is TRBV6-5 and J usage is TRBJ2-3, with 7 bases identical to TRBD1. There are 14 residues in the CDR3. The ends lost 2 bases at V and 5 bases at J; junction bases unmatched: 4. Looked up from germline, CDR1 is MNHEY and CDR2 is SVGAGI. Written as DNA, the CDR3 is TGTGCCAGCAGTTACGGGGACAGAGGAGATACGCAGTATTTT. This gives the protein CASSYGDRGDTQYF.

In nucleotides, the CDR3 is TGTGCCAGCAGTGAAAATCAGGGGCGAAACACTGAAGCTTTCTTT. This translates into CASSENQGRNTEAFF. The chain has TRBV6-1 and TRBJ1-1; a possible D gene is TRBD1 (6 bases). Trimming took off 2 bases at V and 2 bases at J, with 12 bases between the two ends. This CDR3 has 15 amino acids. Germline CDR1 and CDR2: MNHNS and SASEGT.

This clonotype was counted between two and nine times. V usage is TRBV7-9 and J usage is TRBJ2-5; 7 nucleotides agree with TRBD2. V lost 2 bases to trimming and J lost 7 bases; unmatched junction nucleotides: 4. Germline loops: CDR1 SEHNR, CDR2 FQNEAQ (reference sequence). The length of the CDR3 is 13 residues. The DNA of the CDR3 is TGTGCCAGCAGCTTATCGGGGGAGGGGACCCAGTACTTC. Its protein is CASSLSGEGTQYF.